This T cell receptor (beta chain) is from a study of blood T cells in healthy people across ages. This clonotype was found many times. What it binds is not known. The use of a sample-barcoded 5' primer and a J-beta primer mix characterized a second PCR of about 7 to 12 cycles. TCRdb recomputed calls from the 5' RACE reads with MiXCR, one row per CDR3 protein. The sample includes 1.5 million to 2 million distinct CDR3 sequences, 25% to 30% of them seen just once. General study results and limits: When set beside aged donors, long-lived donors presented more naive CD4+ cells and higher diversity.

Germline CDR1 and CDR2: MNHNS and SASEGT. With 2 bases removed from V and 5 bases from J, the gap between germline ends came to 7 bases. The CDR3 consists of 12 residues. This chain joins TRBV6-1 and TRBJ2-7; D not resolved. The source of this sequence is a woman aged 25 to 45 in good health. The material sequenced was blood. The CDR3 bases are TGTGCCAGCAGTGAAATAGTGAACGAGCAGTACTTC. Translation: CASSEIVNEQYF.